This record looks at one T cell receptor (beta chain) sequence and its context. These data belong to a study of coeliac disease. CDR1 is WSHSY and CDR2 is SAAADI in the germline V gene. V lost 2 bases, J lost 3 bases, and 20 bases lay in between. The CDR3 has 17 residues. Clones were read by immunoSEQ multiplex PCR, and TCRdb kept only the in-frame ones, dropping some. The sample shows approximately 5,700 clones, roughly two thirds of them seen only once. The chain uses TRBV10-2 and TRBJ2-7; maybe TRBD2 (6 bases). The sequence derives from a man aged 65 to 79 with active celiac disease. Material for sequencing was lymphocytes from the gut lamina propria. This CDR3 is CASSETLASETFYEQYF. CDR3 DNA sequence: TGCGCCAGCAGTGAGACCTTGGCTAGCGAAACTTTCTACGAGCAGTACTTC.